This T cell receptor beta chain was captured by sequencing in a study of CD8 T cells in ankylosing spondylitis (dated by TCRdb to about 2017). Looking at the study overall: The study set out to find disease-linked TCR variants by profiling T cell receptor beta repertoires in ankylosing spondylitis patients and healthy donors. The whole study cohort included 90 to 120 healthy donors and around 24 ankylosing spondylitis patients. Peripheral blood was sampled, and synovial fluid was additionally collected from ankylosing spondylitis patients.

Trimming costs V 1 base and J 6 bases, and their ends lie 7 bases apart. CDR3 length: 12 amino acids, cysteine to phenylalanine. Only the CDR3 region is kept as DNA, spanning 36 bases read in frame from base 1. CDR1 DFQATT and CDR2 SNEGSKA were looked up in the germline V gene (reference sequence). Sequencing relied on an Illumina HiSeq 2500. TCR beta libraries were prepared by quantitative 5'-RACE with molecular barcodes. Per the source publication's procedure: A new computational method, built on a probabilistic model of VDJ rearrangement, was used to identify disease-linked TCR variants. The public reads were run again by TCRdb, first through fastp at Q25 and then through MiXCR, and only productive beta chains were kept. Entries that share a CDR3 protein sequence are merged under the most common genes and DNA. Here the V and J calls rest on TCRdb's processing, not on the authors' analysis. The sample records fewer than 650,000 distinct CDR3 sequences, 9.5% to 15% of which are singletons. 6.8% of the sample is taken by the ten largest.

On the study overall, not on this receptor specifically: The disease-linked clones had a CD8+ phenotype and were found at relatively low frequencies in peripheral blood. The disease-linked clones were reported as significantly enriched in matched synovial fluid samples from ankylosing spondylitis patients. Some motif variants were previously reported in synovial fluid and blood of reactive arthritis patients, suggesting common disease-initiation mechanisms. Blood from ankylosing spondylitis patients appeared to be characterized by a TCR beta motif made up of about 8 highly homologous amino acid variants.

This clonotype was picked up many times. Its cognate antigen has yet to be identified. Qualities for individual bases were not recorded, and no much larger clone is one base off. Sequencing used blood, either unsorted or a sorted T cell fraction (not recorded which). Here the chain combines TRBV20-1 and TRBJ2-1; the D segment cannot be called with confidence. The TCR originated in a male donor with ankylosing spondylitis. CDR3 protein: CSARVATNEQFF. The DNA sequence follows: TGCAGTGCTAGAGTGGCTACCAATGAGCAGTTCTTC.